This is a list of T cell receptor beta chains from one sample in a study of neurological immune-mediated disorders. TCRdb re-called the 5' RACE reads through MiXCR, storing one row per CDR3 protein. The profile shows about 48,000 distinct CDR3 sequences, roughly 13% of them singletons. The specimen sequenced was PBMCs. The receptors derive from a male donor with HTLV-1-associated myelopathy (HAM/TSP). Both conserved end residues are part of each CDR3. The D gene is left open where the match is weak. Rows may omit the clone size; those that give it use once, few, many or a size class.

>many|TRBJ2-3|TRBV6-4|TRBD2
TGTGCCAGCAGTGAACAGCGGGGGGGGAGCACAGATACGCAGTATTTT
CASSEQRGGSTDTQYF
>many|TRBJ2-7|TRBV7-8|-
TGTGCCAGCAGCTTAGCAGGGGGTTCCGCCTACGAGCAGTACTTC
CASSLAGGSAYEQYF
>medium-sized|TRBJ2-7|TRBV28|-
TGTGCCAGCAGTTCCCCACAGACCTACGAGCAGTACTTC
CASSSPQTYEQYF
>many|TRBJ1-1|TRBV4-3|-
TGCGCCAGCAGCCAAGATTGGGGGAACACTGAAGCTTTCTTT
CASSQDWGNTEAFF
>many|TRBJ2-1|TRBV20-1|-
TGCAGTGCTCGGATAGGGGGCGGGGGGCGTGGGGAGCAGTTCTTC
CSARIGGGGRGEQFF
>-|TRBJ2-7|TRBV15|-
TGTGCCACCAGCAGGGGAGGGGGGACGGCATCCTACGGGCAGTACTTC
CATSRGGGTASYGQYF
>many|TRBJ2-7|TRBV20-1|-
TGCAGTGCTAGGGACGGCAGCTCCTACGAGCAGTACTTC
CSARDGSSYEQYF
>many|TRBJ1-1|TRBV20-1|-
TGCAGTGCTTCAGGGGACGTATACACTGAAGCTTTCTTT
CSASGDVYTEAFF
>many|TRBJ2-7|TRBV7-3|TRBD2
TGTGCCAGCAGCATGGGACTAGCGGGGGATTACGAGCAGTACTTC
CASSMGLAGDYEQYF
>many|TRBJ2-3|TRBV7-2|-
TGTGCCAGCAGCGCCGGGGAAACGCAGTATTTT
CASSAGETQYF
>many|TRBJ2-4|TRBV28|-
TGTGCCAGCTGGAGTCAAAACATTCAGTACTTC
CASWSQNIQYF
>many|TRBJ2-3|TRBV20-1|-
TGCAGCTCCCACTCCCGCGTGAGGAGCACAGATACGCAGTATTTT
CSSHSRVRSTDTQYF
>many|TRBJ1-4|TRBV20-1|-
TGCAGTGCGCGACCAGGATCGTGGGATGAAAAACTGTTTTTT
CSARPGSWDEKLFF
>many|TRBJ1-1|TRBV6-6|TRBD1
TGTGCCAGCAGTTACTCGATGGACAGGGTAAGGGATTTGAACACTGAAGCTTTCTTT
CASSYSMDRVRDLNTEAFF
>few|TRBJ2-1|TRBV6-5|TRBD2
TGTGCCAGCAGTTGGGGACTAGCCTACAATGAGCAGTTCTTC
CASSWGLAYNEQFF
>many|TRBJ2-7|TRBV20-1|TRBD2
TGCAGTGCTAGAGATTCCCGGGGACTAGCGGGGCGCTACGAGCAGTACTTC
CSARDSRGLAGRYEQYF
>many|TRBJ2-5|TRBV3-1|-
TGTGCCAGCAGCCAGAGGGGAGAGACCCAGTACTTC
CASSQRGETQYF